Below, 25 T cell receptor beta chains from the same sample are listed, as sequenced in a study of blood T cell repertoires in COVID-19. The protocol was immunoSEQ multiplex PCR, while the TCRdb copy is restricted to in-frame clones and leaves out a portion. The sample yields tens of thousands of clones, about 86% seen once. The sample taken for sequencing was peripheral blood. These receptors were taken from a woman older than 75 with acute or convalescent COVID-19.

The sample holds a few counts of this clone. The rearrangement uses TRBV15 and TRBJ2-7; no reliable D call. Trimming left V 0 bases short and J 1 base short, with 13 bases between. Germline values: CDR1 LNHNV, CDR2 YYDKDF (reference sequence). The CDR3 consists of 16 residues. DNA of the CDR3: TGTGCCACCAGCAGAGAGGAGAGATCAGCTTCCTACGAGCAGTACTTC. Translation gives CATSREERSASYEQYF.

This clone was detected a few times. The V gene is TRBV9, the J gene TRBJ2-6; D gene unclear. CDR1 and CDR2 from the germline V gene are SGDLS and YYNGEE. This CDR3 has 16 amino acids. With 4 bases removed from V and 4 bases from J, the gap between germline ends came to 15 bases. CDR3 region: CASSPHRGTGANVLTF. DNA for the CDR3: TGTGCCAGCAGCCCGCATCGCGGTACCGGGGCCAACGTCCTGACTTTC.

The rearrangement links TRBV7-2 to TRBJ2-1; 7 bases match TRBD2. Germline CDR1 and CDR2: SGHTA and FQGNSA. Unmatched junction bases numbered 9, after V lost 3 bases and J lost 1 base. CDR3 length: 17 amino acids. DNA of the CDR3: TGTGCCAGCAGCTTCAAGCCTAGCGGACAATCCTACAATGAGCAGTTCTTC. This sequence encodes CASSFKPSGQSYNEQFF.

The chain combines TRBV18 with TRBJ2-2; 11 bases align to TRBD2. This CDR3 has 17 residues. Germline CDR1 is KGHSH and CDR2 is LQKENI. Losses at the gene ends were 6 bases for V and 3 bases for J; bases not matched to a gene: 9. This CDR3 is CASSRELAGEYTGELFF. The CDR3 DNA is TGTGCCAGCTCCAGAGAACTAGCGGGGGAGTACACCGGGGAGCTGTTTTTT. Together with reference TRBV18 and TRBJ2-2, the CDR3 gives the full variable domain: NAGVMQNPRHLVRRRGQEARLRCSPMKGHSHVYWYRQLPEEGLKFMVYLQKENIIDESGMPKERFSAEFPKEGPSILRIQQVVRGDSAAYFCASSRELAGEYTGELFFGEGSRLTVL.

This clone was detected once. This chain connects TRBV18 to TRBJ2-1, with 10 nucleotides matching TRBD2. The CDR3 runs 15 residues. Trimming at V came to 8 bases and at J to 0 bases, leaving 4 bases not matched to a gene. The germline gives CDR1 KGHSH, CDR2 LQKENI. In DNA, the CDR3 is TGTGCCAGCGCTAGCGGGAGCGACTCCTACAATGAGCAGTTCTTC. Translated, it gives CASASGSDSYNEQFF.

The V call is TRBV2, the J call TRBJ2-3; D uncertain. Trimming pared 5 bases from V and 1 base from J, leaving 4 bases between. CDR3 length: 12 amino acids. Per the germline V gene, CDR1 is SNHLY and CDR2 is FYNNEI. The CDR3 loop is CASSSGTDTQYF. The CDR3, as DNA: TGTGCCAGCAGTTCGGGCACAGATACGCAGTATTTT. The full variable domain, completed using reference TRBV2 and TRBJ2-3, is EPEVTQTPSHQVTQMGQEVILRCVPISNHLYFYWYRQILGQKVEFLVSFYNNEISEKSEIFDDQFSVERPDGSNFTLKIRSTKLEDSAMYFCASSSGTDTQYFGPGTRLTVL.

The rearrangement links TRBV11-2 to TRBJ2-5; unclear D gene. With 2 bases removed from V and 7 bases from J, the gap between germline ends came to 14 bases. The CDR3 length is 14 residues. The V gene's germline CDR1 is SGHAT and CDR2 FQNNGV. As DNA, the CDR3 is TGTGCCAGCAGCTTACCCCGCGGAGTGGGGACCCAGTACTTC. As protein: CASSLPRGVGTQYF.

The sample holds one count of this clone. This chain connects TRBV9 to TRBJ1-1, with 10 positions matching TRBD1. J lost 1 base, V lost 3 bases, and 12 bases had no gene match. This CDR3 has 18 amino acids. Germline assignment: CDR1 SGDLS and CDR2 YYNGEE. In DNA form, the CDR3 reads TGTGCCAGCAGCGGACCGGGACAGGGGCCTTCTCCGAACACTGAAGCTTTCTTT. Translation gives CASSGPGQGPSPNTEAFF. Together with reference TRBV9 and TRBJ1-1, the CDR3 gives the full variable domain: DSGVTQTPKHLITATGQRVTLRCSPRSGDLSVYWYQQSLDQGLQFLIQYYNGEERAKGNILERFSAQQFPDLHSELNLSSLELGDSALYFCASSGPGQGPSPNTEAFFGQGTRLTVV.

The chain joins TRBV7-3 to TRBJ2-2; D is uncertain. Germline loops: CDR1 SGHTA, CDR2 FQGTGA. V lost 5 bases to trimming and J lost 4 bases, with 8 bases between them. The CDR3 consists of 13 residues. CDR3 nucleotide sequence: TGTGCCAGCAGCCTCCTCGGCACCGGGGAGCTGTTTTTT. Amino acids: CASSLLGTGELFF.

For the CDR3, the DNA is TGCGCCAGCAGTAAGACTAGCGGGGACGCAGATACGCAGTATTTT. Protein: CASSKTSGDADTQYF. J is TRBJ2-3 and V is TRBV10-2, with 11 bases fitting TRBD2. Germline assignment: CDR1 WSHSY and CDR2 SAAADI. Losses at the gene ends were 5 bases for V and 4 bases for J; bases not matched to a gene: 5. The CDR3 spans 15 residues.

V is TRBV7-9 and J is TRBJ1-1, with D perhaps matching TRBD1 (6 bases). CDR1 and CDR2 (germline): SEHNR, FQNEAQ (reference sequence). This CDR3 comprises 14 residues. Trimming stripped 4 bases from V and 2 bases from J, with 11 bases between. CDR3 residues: CASSSQGRNTEAFF. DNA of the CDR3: TGTGCCAGCAGCTCCCAGGGGAGAAACACTGAAGCTTTCTTT.

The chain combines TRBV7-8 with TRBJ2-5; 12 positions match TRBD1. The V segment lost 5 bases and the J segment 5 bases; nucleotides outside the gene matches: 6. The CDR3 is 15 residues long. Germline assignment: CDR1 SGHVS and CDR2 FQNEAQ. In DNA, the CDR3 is TGTGCCAGCAGCCCCCGGGACAGGGGGCCGGAGACCCAGTACTTC. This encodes CASSPRDRGPETQYF.

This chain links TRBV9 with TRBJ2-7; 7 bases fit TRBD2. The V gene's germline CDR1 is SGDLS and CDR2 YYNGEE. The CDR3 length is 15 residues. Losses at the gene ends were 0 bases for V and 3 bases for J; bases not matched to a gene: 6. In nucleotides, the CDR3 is TGTGCCAGCAGCGTAGATCCCGGGGGGTTCTACGAGCAGTACTTC. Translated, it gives CASSVDPGGFYEQYF.

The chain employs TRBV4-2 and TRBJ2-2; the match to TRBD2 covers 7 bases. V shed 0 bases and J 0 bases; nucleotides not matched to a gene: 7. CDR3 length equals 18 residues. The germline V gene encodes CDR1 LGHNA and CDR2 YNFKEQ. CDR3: CASSQDPSGATNTGELFF. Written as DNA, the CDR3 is TGTGCCAGCAGCCAAGATCCTAGCGGAGCAACGAACACCGGGGAGCTGTTTTTT.

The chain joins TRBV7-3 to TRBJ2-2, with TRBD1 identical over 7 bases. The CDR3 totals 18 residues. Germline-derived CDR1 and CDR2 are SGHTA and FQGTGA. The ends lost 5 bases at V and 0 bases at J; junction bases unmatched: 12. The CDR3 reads CASSPKSPQGANTGELFF. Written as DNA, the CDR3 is TGTGCCAGCAGCCCAAAGTCCCCCCAGGGGGCGAACACCGGGGAGCTGTTTTTT.

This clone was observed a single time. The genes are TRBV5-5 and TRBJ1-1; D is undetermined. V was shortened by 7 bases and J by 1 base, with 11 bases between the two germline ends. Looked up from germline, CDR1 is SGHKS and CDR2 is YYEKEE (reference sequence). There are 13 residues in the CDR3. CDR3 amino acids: CASGPVGNTEAFF. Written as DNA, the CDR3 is TGTGCCAGCGGGCCGGTGGGGAACACTGAAGCTTTCTTT. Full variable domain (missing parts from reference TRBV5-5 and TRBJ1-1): DAGVTQSPTHLIKTRGQQVTLRCSPISGHKSVSWYQQVLGQGPQFIFQYYEKEERGRGNFPDRFSARQFPNYSSELNVNALLLGDSALYLCASGPVGNTEAFFGQGTRLTVV.

CDR3 nucleotides: TGTGCCAGCAGCTTGGGACTAGCGGCGTCCTACGAGCAGTACTTC. It codes for CASSLGLAASYEQYF. V and J are TRBV5-6 and TRBJ2-7, with TRBD2 identical over 9 bases. Trimming cost V 0 bases and J 1 base; bases outside gene matches: 2. Germline CDR1 reads SGHDT; CDR2 reads YYEEEE. The CDR3 consists of 15 residues.

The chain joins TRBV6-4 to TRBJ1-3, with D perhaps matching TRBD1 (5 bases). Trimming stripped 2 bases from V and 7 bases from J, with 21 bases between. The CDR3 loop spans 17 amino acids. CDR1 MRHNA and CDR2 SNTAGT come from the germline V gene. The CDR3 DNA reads TGTGCCAGCAGTGACCAGGTAGGGGTGCTTTGGAGTAACACCATATATTTT. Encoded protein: CASSDQVGVLWSNTIYF.

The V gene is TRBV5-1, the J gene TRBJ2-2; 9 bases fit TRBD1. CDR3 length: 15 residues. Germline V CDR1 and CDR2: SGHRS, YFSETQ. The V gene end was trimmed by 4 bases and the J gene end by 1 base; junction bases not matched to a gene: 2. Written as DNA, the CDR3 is TGCGCCAGCAGCGGGGACAGGGTGAACACCGGGGAGCTGTTTTTT. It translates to CASSGDRVNTGELFF.

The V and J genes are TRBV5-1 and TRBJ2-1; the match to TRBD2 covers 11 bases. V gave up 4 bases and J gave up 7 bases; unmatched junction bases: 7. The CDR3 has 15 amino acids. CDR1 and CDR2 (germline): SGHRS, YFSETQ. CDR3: CASSPTSGSGNEQFF. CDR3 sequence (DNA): TGCGCCAGCAGCCCCACTAGCGGGAGCGGGAATGAGCAGTTCTTC.

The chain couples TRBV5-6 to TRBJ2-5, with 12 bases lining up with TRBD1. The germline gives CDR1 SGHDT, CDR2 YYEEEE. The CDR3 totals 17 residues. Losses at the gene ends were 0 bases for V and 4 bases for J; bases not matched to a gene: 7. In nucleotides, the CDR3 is TGTGCCAGCAGCTTGGTGGGACAGGGGGCCTTCGGAGAGACCCAGTACTTC. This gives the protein CASSLVGQGAFGETQYF.

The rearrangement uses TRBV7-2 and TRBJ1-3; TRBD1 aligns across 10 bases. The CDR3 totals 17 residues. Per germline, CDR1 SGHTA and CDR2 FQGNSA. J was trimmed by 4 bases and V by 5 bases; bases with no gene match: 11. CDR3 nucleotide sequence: TGTGCCAGCAGCCCGGGGGGACAGGGGACTGCAGGAAACACCATATATTTT. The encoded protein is CASSPGGQGTAGNTIYF.

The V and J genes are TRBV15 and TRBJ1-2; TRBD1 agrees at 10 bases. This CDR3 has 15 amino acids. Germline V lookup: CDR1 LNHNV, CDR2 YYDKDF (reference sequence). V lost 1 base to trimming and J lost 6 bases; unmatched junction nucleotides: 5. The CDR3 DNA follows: TGTGCCACCAGCAGAGTAGGACAGGGGGAAGATGGCTACACCTTC. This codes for CATSRVGQGEDGYTF. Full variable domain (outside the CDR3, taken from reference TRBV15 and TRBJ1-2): DAMVIQNPRYQVTQFGKPVTLSCSQTLNHNVMYWYQQKSSQAPKLLFHYYDKDFNNEADTPDNFQSRRPNTSFCFLDIRSPGLGDTAMYLCATSRVGQGEDGYTFGSGTRLTVV.

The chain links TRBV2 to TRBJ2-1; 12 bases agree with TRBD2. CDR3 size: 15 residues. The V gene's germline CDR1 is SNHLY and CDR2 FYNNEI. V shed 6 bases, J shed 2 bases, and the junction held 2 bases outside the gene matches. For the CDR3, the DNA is TGTGCCAGCAGGGGACTAGCGGGCCCCTACAATGAGCAGTTCTTC. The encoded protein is CASRGLAGPYNEQFF. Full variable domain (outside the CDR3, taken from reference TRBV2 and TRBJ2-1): EPEVTQTPSHQVTQMGQEVILRCVPISNHLYFYWYRQILGQKVEFLVSFYNNEISEKSEIFDDQFSVERPDGSNFTLKIRSTKLEDSAMYFCASRGLAGPYNEQFFGPGTRLTVL.

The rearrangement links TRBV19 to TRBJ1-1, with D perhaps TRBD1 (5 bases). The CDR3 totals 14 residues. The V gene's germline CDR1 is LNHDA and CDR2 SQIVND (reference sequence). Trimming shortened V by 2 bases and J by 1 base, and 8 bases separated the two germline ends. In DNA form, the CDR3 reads TGTGCCAGTAGTATATTCCAGGGGAACACTGAAGCTTTCTTT. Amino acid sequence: CASSIFQGNTEAFF.